These 7 T cell receptor beta chains share one sample of origin, sequenced in a study of blood T cell repertoires in COVID-19. The repertoire was sequenced with immunoSEQ multiplex PCR; TCRdb's copy has only in-frame clones and lacks some. The data contain around 200,000 clones, approximately 91% of them singletons. Sequenced: peripheral blood. The origin of the receptors is a man in his thirties or forties with acute or convalescent COVID-19.

This chain connects TRBV28 to TRBJ2-7, with 11 nucleotides matching TRBD1. The V gene's germline CDR1 is MDHEN and CDR2 SYDVKM. After removal of 5 bases from V and 5 bases from J, the junction contained 11 bases not matched to a gene. The CDR3 is 16 residues long. CDR3 amino acids: CASSLRPGQGANEQYF. The CDR3 region has the DNA TGTGCCAGCAGTCTCCGACCCGGACAGGGGGCAAACGAGCAGTACTTC.

The chain links TRBV6-5 to TRBJ2-1; 7 nucleotides agree with TRBD2. The V and J ends lost 9 bases and 3 bases, in that order; junction bases with no gene match: 11. This CDR3 has 15 residues. Germline V gives CDR1 MNHEY, CDR2 SVGAGI. The CDR3 protein is CASARGGLNYNEQFF. The CDR3 DNA is TGTGCCAGTGCTCGGGGAGGGTTGAACTACAATGAGCAGTTCTTC.

V and J are TRBV18 and TRBJ2-4, with a weak D call TRBD1 (5 bases). Germline V gene lookup returns CDR1 KGHSH and CDR2 LQKENI. The CDR3 is 14 amino acids. V shed 6 bases and J shed 1 base, with 10 bases lying between them. The CDR3 DNA is TGTGCCAGCTCCCAGGGTTGGGCCAAAAACATTCAGTACTTC. Translation: CASSQGWAKNIQYF.

This chain uses TRBV28 with TRBJ2-3; D is perhaps TRBD2 (6 bases). The CDR3 totals 11 residues. Looked up from germline, CDR1 is MDHEN and CDR2 is SYDVKM. The V end was cut by 3 bases, the J end by 11 bases, with 9 bases between. CDR3 sequence reads: CASSFGEVQYF. The DNA of the CDR3 is TGTGCCAGCAGTTTTGGGGAGGTGCAGTATTTT.

The chain joins TRBV6-5 to TRBJ1-5; D perhaps matches TRBD1 (5 bases). Trimming took 2 bases from V and 7 from J, leaving 9 bases between them. CDR3 length equals 13 residues. The germline CDR1 and CDR2 sequences are MNHEY and SVGAGI. DNA of the CDR3: TGTGCCAGCAGTTACAGGGGTTGGCAGCCCCAGCATTTT. Residues: CASSYRGWQPQHF.

The chain uses TRBV28 and TRBJ2-7, with 10 bases matching TRBD1. Trimming cost V 5 bases and J 6 bases; bases outside gene matches: 10. The CDR3 contains 15 residues. Germline loops: CDR1 MDHEN, CDR2 SYDVKM. CDR3 sequence: CASSLTGTGEFEQYF. The CDR3 DNA sequence: TGTGCCAGCAGTCTGACCGGGACAGGGGAGTTCGAGCAGTACTTC.

This chain uses TRBV2 with TRBJ2-2; TRBD1 might be the D (5 bases). The germline V gene encodes CDR1 SNHLY and CDR2 FYNNEI. The CDR3 contains 15 residues. With 6 bases removed from V and 4 bases from J, the gap between germline ends came to 15 bases. CDR3 in DNA: TGTGCCAGCAGCGTGCAGGGAAGGAGCACCGGGGAGCTGTTTTTT. Translated: CASSVQGRSTGELFF.